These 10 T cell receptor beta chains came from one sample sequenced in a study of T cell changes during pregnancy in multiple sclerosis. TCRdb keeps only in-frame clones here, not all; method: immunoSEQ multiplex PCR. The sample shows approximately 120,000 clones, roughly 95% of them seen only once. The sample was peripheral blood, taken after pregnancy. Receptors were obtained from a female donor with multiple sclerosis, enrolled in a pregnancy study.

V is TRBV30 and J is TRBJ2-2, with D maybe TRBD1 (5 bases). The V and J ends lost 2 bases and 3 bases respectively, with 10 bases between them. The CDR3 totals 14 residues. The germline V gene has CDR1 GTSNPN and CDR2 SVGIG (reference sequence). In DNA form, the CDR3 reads TGTGCCTGGAGTCAGGACACCTACACCGGGGAGCTGTTTTTT. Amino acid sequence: CAWSQDTYTGELFF.

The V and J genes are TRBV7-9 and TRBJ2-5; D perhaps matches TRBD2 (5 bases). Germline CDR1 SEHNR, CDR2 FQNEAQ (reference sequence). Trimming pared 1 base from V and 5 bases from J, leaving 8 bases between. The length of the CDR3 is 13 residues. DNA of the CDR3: TGTGCCAGCAGCTTAGACGGGGAGGAGACCCAGTACTTC. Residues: CASSLDGEETQYF.

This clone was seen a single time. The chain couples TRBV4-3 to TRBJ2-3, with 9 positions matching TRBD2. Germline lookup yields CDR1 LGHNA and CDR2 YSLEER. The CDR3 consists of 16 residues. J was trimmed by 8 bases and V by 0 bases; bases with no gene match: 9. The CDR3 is CASSQDHLAGIGTQYF. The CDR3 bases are TGCGCCAGCAGCCAAGATCACCTAGCGGGAATTGGTACGCAGTATTTT.

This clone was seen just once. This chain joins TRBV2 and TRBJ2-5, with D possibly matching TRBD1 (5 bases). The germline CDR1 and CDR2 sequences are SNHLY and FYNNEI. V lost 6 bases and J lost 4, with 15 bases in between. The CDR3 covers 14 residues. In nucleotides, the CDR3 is TGTGCCAGCAGCGACCAGGGTTGGCGAGAGACCCAGTACTTC. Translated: CASSDQGWRETQYF.

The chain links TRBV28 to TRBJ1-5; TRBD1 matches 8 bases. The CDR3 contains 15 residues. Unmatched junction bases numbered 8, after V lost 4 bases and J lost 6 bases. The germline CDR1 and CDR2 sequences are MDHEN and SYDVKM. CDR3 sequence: CASSSRTGKFQPQHF. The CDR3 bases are TGTGCCAGCAGTTCTCGGACAGGGAAGTTTCAGCCCCAGCATTTT.

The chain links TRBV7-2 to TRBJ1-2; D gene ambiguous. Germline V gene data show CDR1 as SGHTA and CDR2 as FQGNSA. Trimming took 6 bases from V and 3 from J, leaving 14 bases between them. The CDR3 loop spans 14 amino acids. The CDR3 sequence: CASSPGDKDYGYTF. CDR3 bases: TGTGCCAGCAGTCCCGGCGACAAGGACTATGGCTACACCTTC.

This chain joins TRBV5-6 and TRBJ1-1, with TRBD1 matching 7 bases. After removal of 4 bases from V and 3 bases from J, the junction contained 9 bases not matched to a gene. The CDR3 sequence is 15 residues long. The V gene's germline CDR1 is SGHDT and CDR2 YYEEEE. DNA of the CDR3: TGTGCCAGCAGCCCGACAGGGCGAACCGACACTGAAGCTTTCTTT. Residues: CASSPTGRTDTEAFF.

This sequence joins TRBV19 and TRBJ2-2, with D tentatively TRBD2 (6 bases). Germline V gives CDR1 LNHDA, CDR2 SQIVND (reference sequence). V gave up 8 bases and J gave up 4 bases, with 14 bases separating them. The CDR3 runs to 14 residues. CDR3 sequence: CASDGGTVTGELFF. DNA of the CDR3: TGTGCCAGTGACGGAGGGACCGTCACCGGGGAGCTGTTTTTT.

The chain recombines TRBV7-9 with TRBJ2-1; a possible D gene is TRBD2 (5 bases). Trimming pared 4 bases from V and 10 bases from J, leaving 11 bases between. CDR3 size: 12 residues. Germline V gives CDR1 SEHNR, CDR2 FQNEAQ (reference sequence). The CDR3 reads CASSYTSTEQFF. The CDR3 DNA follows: TGTGCCAGCAGCTACACTAGTACGGAGCAGTTCTTC.

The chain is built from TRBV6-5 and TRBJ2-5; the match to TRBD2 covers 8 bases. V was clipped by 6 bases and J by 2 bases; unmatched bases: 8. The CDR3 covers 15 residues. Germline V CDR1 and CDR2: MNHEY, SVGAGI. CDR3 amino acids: CASRHISGGQETQYF. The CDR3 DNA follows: TGTGCCAGCAGACACATCTCGGGGGGGCAAGAGACCCAGTACTTC.